This TCR beta chain came from a study of Tregs in tolerant kidney transplant recipients. Overall study: CD4+CD25+CD127- cells came from approximately 3-day belatacept mixed lymphocyte reactions, some with approximately 5-day graft donor restimulation. Antibodies separated recipient from donor cells.

The germline V gene encodes CDR1 SGHVS and CDR2 FQNEAQ. V was trimmed by 5 bases and J by 7 bases, leaving 14 bases between them. CDR3 length: 13 residues. General study results and limits: Few patients were studied, so findings need validation in larger groups. No direct test of biological reproducibility was done here.

Turning to this clone: Its antigen is as yet unknown.

Using immunoSEQ multiplex PCR, the repertoire was profiled, and TCRdb retains in-frame clones only, with some absent. The table records around 31,000 clones, 65% to 85% of them present only once. This receptor was obtained from a human donor in good health. What was sequenced was Tregs from blood cultured with allogeneic cells. The J gene is TRBJ1-1, the V gene TRBV7-8, with TRBD1 as a possible D gene (5 bases). As DNA, the CDR3 is TGTGCCAGCAGCCGGGCCGGGAGGGGTGAAGCTTTCTTT. It translates to CASSRAGRGEAFF. Using reference TRBV7-8 and TRBJ1-1 for the parts outside the CDR3, the full variable domain is GAGVSQSPRYKVAKRGQDVALRCDPISGHVSLFWYQQALGQGPEFLTYFQNEAQLDKSGLPSDRFFAERPEGSVSTLKIQRTQQEDSAVYLCASSRAGRGEAFFGQGTRLTVV.